Included here is one TCR beta chain sequence, with context. This clonotype was seen many times. Its antigen specificity is not known. Qualities for individual bases were not recorded, and no much larger clone is one base off. This record belongs to a study of T cells in Graves' hyperthyroidism and ophthalmopathy (dated by TCRdb to about 2019). With regard to the full study: Peripheral blood samples were taken at initial diagnosis, before any treatment was given. A discovery cohort of roughly 96 patients, roughly 40 with Graves' ophthalmopathy and 57 with stable Graves' hyperthyroidism, was used to find distinguishing TCR V-J signatures. Whether ophthalmopathy could be predicted prospectively was tested in an independent validation cohort made up of roughly 19 hyperthyroidism patients plus 17 patients who later progressed to ophthalmopathy. In about 6 Graves' hyperthyroidism patients, the study also compared T-cell repertoires from thyroid tissue with T-cell repertoires from blood. The approximately 100 discovery patients were randomly split 7:3 into training and test sets. After sampling, hyperthyroidism patients received methimazole starting at 30 mg daily, and ophthalmopathy patients received high-dose intravenous methylprednisolone. The paper reports TCR Vbeta CDR3 sequencing of some 140 peripheral blood samples: under 45 ophthalmopathy, 75 to 80 hyperthyroidism and about 17 progressor patients.

Ophthalmopathy patients had moderately to severely active disease, Clinical Activity Score of at least 3, NOSPECS grade of at least 4, and duration under 3 months. The study excluded patients with uncontrolled infections, other autoimmune diseases, pregnancy or lactation. Diagnoses relied on clinical symptoms, serum thyroxine and TRAb, thyroid ultrasound and orbital computed tomography. Ficoll-Paque density gradient centrifugation was used to isolate PBMCs from approximately 10 ml of fresh peripheral blood. Trizol reagent was used to extract total RNA, and RNA quality was then checked on an Agilent 2100 Bioanalyzer. Trimming takes 3 bases from V and 12 bases from J, and the germline ends sit 9 bases apart. From the cysteine through the phenylalanine, the CDR3 covers 11 amino acids. Only the CDR3 region is kept as DNA, spanning 33 bases read in frame from base 1. CDR1 and CDR2, looked up from the germline V gene, are KGHSH and LQKENI.

Overall study results and their limits: In validation, progression to ophthalmopathy was predicted by the model with 55% to 71% sensitivity and 72% to 85% specificity, a median of 6.5 months before onset. Most expanded thyroid clonotypes (frequency above 0.001) were also detected in blood, a finding suggesting that blood repertoires may reflect thyroid immune responses. In cross-validation, a model built on a 13 V-J signature told ophthalmopathy apart from stable hyperthyroidism with less than 90% sensitivity and around 84% specificity, and in testing the same model reached 80%/75%. No statistical method was used to fix the sample size in advance, and group allocation was not hidden from the investigators.

Amplification of TCR beta CDR3 regions was carried out from RNA transcripts. For the first round of RT-PCR on the TCR CDR3, the HTBI primer set was used together with the Qiagen OneStep RT-PCR kit. A second multiplex PCR round built the libraries, followed by size selection and purification. Paired-end sequencing of the libraries was performed with 100 bp reads on an Illumina HiSeq2000. From the authors' description of their analysis: SOAPnuke was used to process the raw data, with reads discarded if the reads contained adapters or uncalled bases, had a mean Phred below 15, or lacked an exact constant-primer or identifier match. COPE v1.2.5 was used to merge high-quality paired reads, and clonotypes were defined as unique nucleotide sequences. MiTCR v1.1 was used to align clonotypes to the IMGT TRBV, TRBD and TRBJ reference segments. The analysis was restricted to V-J combinations with a frequency above 0.0001, which together covered just over 99% of the repertoires. The TCS score was defined as F50 (clonal expansion) divided by E x V (chaos), with BLOSUM62-based TCRdist calculated between CDR3 peptides within each V-J. Welch's t-statistics and random forest reduced around 510 V-J features to roughly 13, which were used in a naive Bayes classifier (R e1071). The public reads were reprocessed in TCRdb via fastp at Q25 and MiXCR, keeping in-frame beta chains. Duplicate CDR3 protein sequences are folded into a single record with the most common DNA and genes. The V and J calls were determined by TCRdb, not by the authors. For this sample the table gives a few hundred thousand distinct CDR3 sequences, of which 16% were detected only once. Of the sample, less than 3.5% falls within the top ten clones.

The sample comprised blood. The rearrangement joined TRBV18 to TRBJ2-1; no D gene can be assigned with confidence. The receptor was isolated from a woman in her 40s with Graves' ophthalmopathy. CDR3 reads: CASSPELRQFF. The nucleotide sequence reads as follows: TGTGCCAGCTCACCGGAACTGAGGCAGTTCTTC.